What follows are 30 T cell receptor beta chains derived from one specimen sequenced in a study of Tregs in tolerant kidney transplant recipients. TCRdb's table, derived via immunoSEQ multiplex PCR, lists solely in-frame clones and lacks some. Its table lists tens of thousands of clones. The specimen comprised CD4+ T cells from blood, sampled before the transplant. Every receptor here comes from a human donor who received a combined kidney and bone marrow transplant.

Remarks on this clone: The CDR3 extends 3 residues past the end of the read, so its final part is completed from the germline J gene. This chain connects TRBV6-7 to TRBJ1-2; weak D call: TRBD1 (6 bases). TRBV6-7 is recorded as an ORF, its role being uncertain. There are 14 residues in the CDR3. V was shortened by 7 bases and J by 2 bases, with 14 bases between the two germline ends. The DNA read from the CDR3 is TGTGCCAGCAATCGACAGGCCCAGAACTATGGC. It yields the protein CASNRQAQNYG. The full CDR3 reads CASNRQAQNYGYTF.

Points on this clone: The CDR3 goes on 3 residues after the read ends, and that part is filled in from the germline J gene. The J gene is TRBJ1-5, the V gene TRBV7-2; D gene ambiguous. Germline V gene sequence: CDR1 SGHTA, CDR2 FQGNSA. The V gene lost 6 bases and the J gene lost 5 bases, with 14 bases spanning the gap. The CDR3 sequence is 14 residues long. The part of the CDR3 DNA that was read is TGTGCCAGCAGTTTAAGACACACGGATCAGCCC. Protein sequence: CASSLRHTDQP. The complete CDR3 protein is CASSLRHTDQPQHF.

Regarding this clone: The sequence runs out 3 residues before the end of the CDR3; the remainder is reconstructed from the germline J gene. The chain recombines TRBV7-8 with TRBJ2-3; D remains ambiguous. Germline assignment: CDR1 SGHVS and CDR2 FQNEAQ. CDR3 length equals 14 residues. V was trimmed by 3 bases and J by 3 bases, leaving 10 bases between them. CDR3 DNA (partial): TGTGCCAGCAGCTTTATTGGCCAAACAGATACG. Translation gives CASSFIGQTDT. The full CDR3 reads CASSFIGQTDTQYF.

In the case of this clone: The read terminates 3 residues ahead of where the CDR3 ends, so the germline J gene completes it. V is TRBV6-1 and J is TRBJ2-1, with TRBD1 as a possible D gene (5 bases). The V end lost 4 bases, the J end lost 8 bases, and 18 bases lay between the germline ends. The CDR3 extends over 15 amino acids. Germline V gene data show CDR1 as MNHNS and CDR2 as SASEGT. CDR3 residues: CASSVLETRGDEQFF. The sequenced part of the CDR3 DNA is TGTGCCAGCAGTGTCCTCGAAACAAGGGGCGATGAG.

In regard to this clone: The read stops 3 residues short of the end of the CDR3; the missing end is completed from the germline J gene. The genes are TRBV7-2 and TRBJ1-2; TRBD1 might be the D (6 bases). The germline V gene encodes CDR1 SGHTA and CDR2 FQGNSA. The CDR3 loop spans 15 amino acids. CDR3 region: CASSPGVSGRGGYTF. The CDR3 bases that were read are TGTGCCAGCAGCCCAGGGGTTTCGGGGAGGGGGGGC.

As to this clone: The read ends 3 residues before the CDR3 terminus; that terminus is restored from the germline J gene. J is TRBJ1-1 and V is TRBV5-6; D gene ambiguous. CDR1 and CDR2 (germline): SGHDT, YYEEEE. The CDR3 has 15 amino acids. Trimming stripped 0 bases from V and 0 bases from J, with 9 bases between. The part of the CDR3 DNA that was read is TGTGCCAGCAGCTTGGTACAGCCTTTGAACACTGAA. It yields the protein CASSLVQPLNTE. The full CDR3 is CASSLVQPLNTEAFF.

As concerns this clone: The missing CDR3 end, 3 residues past where the read stops, is filled in from the germline J gene. The chain uses TRBV29-1 and TRBJ1-2; perhaps TRBD1 as D (6 bases). The germline CDR1 and CDR2 sequences are SQVTM and ANQGSEA. Trimming cost V 4 bases and J 0 bases, with 15 bases left between them. There are 15 residues in the CDR3. The part of the CDR3 DNA that was read is TGCAGCGTTGCGCAGGGGAGTGGATCTAACTATGGC. Its translation: CSVAQGSGSNYG. The whole CDR3 protein reads CSVAQGSGSNYGYTF.

A word on this clone: The CDR3 is cut off 3 residues early in the read; its end comes from the germline J gene. The V gene is TRBV19, the J gene TRBJ2-5; D is unclear. This CDR3 has 13 amino acids. V shed 2 bases and J shed 5 bases, with 9 bases lying between them. Germline loops: CDR1 LNHDA, CDR2 SQIVND (reference sequence). The CDR3 loop reads CASSITVVETQYF. The CDR3 bases that were read are TGTGCCAGTAGTATAACAGTAGTGGAGACC.

For this clone: The read ends 3 residues early relative to the CDR3; the germline J gene fills the gap. V is TRBV2 and J is TRBJ1-3; TRBD1 matches 7 bases. Germline V lookup: CDR1 SNHLY, CDR2 FYNNEI. The CDR3 runs to 12 residues. Losses at the gene ends were 5 bases for V and 6 bases for J; bases not matched to a gene: 1. CDR3 in amino acids: CASSQGVNTIYF. CDR3 bases read: TGTGCCAGCAGTCAGGGGGTAAACACC.

Of note for this clone: The read finishes 3 residues shy of the CDR3 end, and the germline J gene is used to complete it. The V call is TRBV7-2, the J call TRBJ2-1, with D perhaps matching TRBD1 (6 bases). This CDR3 is built from 15 residues. Germline CDR1 and CDR2: SGHTA and FQGNSA. V lost 1 base and J 3 bases, leaving 10 bases between the germline ends. The sequenced CDR3 bases are TGTGCCAGCAGCTTAGGGCAGGGGATCTACAATGAG. It specifies CASSLGQGIYNE. The CDR3 as a whole reads CASSLGQGIYNEQFF.

With regard to this clone: The observed sequence ends 3 residues before the CDR3 terminus, with the missing tail filled in from the germline J gene. V gene TRBV19 combines with J gene TRBJ1-5, with D perhaps TRBD1 (5 bases). Trimming removed 3 bases from V and 2 bases from J, with 11 bases in between. This CDR3 has 15 amino acids. Germline CDR1 LNHDA, CDR2 SQIVND (reference sequence). The DNA read from the CDR3 is TGTGCCAGTAGTATTATAGGAGGGGGCAATCAGCCC. Its protein is CASSIIGGGNQP. The whole CDR3 region reads CASSIIGGGNQPQHF.

Of note for this clone: The CDR3 end falls 3 residues outside the read, so it is completed with the germline J gene. The rearrangement uses TRBV7-2 and TRBJ2-7; D unresolved. Looked up from germline, CDR1 is SGHTA and CDR2 is FQGNSA. Trimming took 5 bases from V and 2 from J, leaving 13 bases between them. This CDR3 is 14 amino acids long. The CDR3 protein is CASSLVPGAYEQYF. The covered CDR3 bases are TGTGCCAGCAGCCTAGTCCCGGGTGCCTACGAG.

About this clone itself: The CDR3 end is not reached by the read, which stops 3 residues before it; the germline J gene fills it in. The chain uses TRBV19 and TRBJ2-1; 13 bases fit TRBD2. Per germline, CDR1 LNHDA and CDR2 SQIVND (reference sequence). The length of the CDR3 is 15 residues. Trimming at V came to 3 bases and at J to 6 bases, leaving 2 bases not matched to a gene. The part of the CDR3 DNA that was read is TGTGCCAGTAGTATTTGGACTAGCGGGAGCAATGAG. Encoded protein: CASSIWTSGSNE. The full CDR3 protein is CASSIWTSGSNEQFF.

Remarks on this clone: With the read ending 3 residues before the CDR3 end, the germline J gene is used to fill in that end. V usage is TRBV7-9 and J usage is TRBJ1-2; 10 bases fit TRBD1. V was clipped by 1 base and J by 4 bases; unmatched bases: 3. This CDR3 contains 15 residues. The germline V gene has CDR1 SEHNR and CDR2 FQNEAQ (reference sequence). The sequenced part of the CDR3 DNA is TGTGCCAGCAGCTTAGGCCGGGACAGGGGCTATGGC. Its protein product is CASSLGRDRGYG. In full, the CDR3 is CASSLGRDRGYGYTF.

In regard to this clone: The CDR3 end lies 3 residues beyond the end of the read and is filled in from the germline J gene. The gene calls are TRBV19 and TRBJ1-5; TRBD1 aligns across 8 bases. V shed 7 bases, J shed 7 bases, and the junction held 3 bases outside the gene matches. This CDR3 spans 12 amino acids. Germline loops: CDR1 LNHDA, CDR2 SQIVND (reference sequence). The part of the CDR3 DNA that was read is TGTGCCAGTACCAGGGGGCGACAGCCC. It translates to CASTRGRQP. The entire CDR3 protein is CASTRGRQPQHF.

Of note for this clone: Read data end 3 residues before the CDR3 end; the end is taken from the germline J gene. The chain recombines TRBV7-2 with TRBJ1-2, with TRBD1 as a possible D gene (5 bases). CDR1 is SGHTA, CDR2 FQGNSA, per germline. The ends were cut back, 5 bases at V and 2 bases at J, with 12 bases in the middle. This CDR3 has 14 amino acids. The part of the CDR3 DNA that was read is TGTGCCAGCAGCCCCTTCGCAGGGAACTATGGC. It specifies CASSPFAGNYG. The CDR3 in its entirety is CASSPFAGNYGYTF.

Of note for this clone: The missing CDR3 end, 3 residues past where the read stops, is filled in from the germline J gene. The genes are TRBV6-2 or TRBV6-3 and TRBJ2-2; 12 nucleotides match TRBD2. The V segment lost 5 bases and the J segment 4 bases; nucleotides outside the gene matches: 8. The CDR3 length is 17 residues. Germline V CDR1 and CDR2: MNHEY, SVGEGT. The DNA read from the CDR3 is TGTGCCAGCAGTAGACGGACTAGCGGGGTGATCACCGGGGAG. Protein product: CASSRRTSGVITGE. The CDR3 reads in full as CASSRRTSGVITGELFF.

About this clone: Read coverage stops 3 residues before the CDR3 terminus; the germline J gene supplies the remainder. The chain carries TRBV20-1 and TRBJ1-5; 9 nucleotides line up with TRBD1. This CDR3 comprises 16 residues. The germline V gene has CDR1 DFQATT and CDR2 SNEGSKA (reference sequence). Unmatched junction bases numbered 11, after V lost 5 bases and J lost 3 bases. CDR3 loop: CSAPTTGGPLNQPQHF. The CDR3 DNA, read in part, is TGCAGTGCTCCTACGACAGGGGGGCCCCTCAATCAGCCC.

With regard to this clone: The read terminates 3 residues before the CDR3 end, so the remaining end is supplied by the germline J gene. The genes are TRBV13 and TRBJ1-4; 7 bases are shared with TRBD1. Unmatched junction bases numbered 5, after V lost 0 bases and J lost 7 bases. The CDR3 runs 15 residues. Germline V lookup: CDR1 PRHDT, CDR2 FYEKMQ (reference sequence). CDR3 DNA (partial): TGTGCCAGCAGCTTAGGTTCGACAGGGACTGAAAAA. Its translation is CASSLGSTGTEK. The entire CDR3 protein reads CASSLGSTGTEKLFF.

Of note for this clone: Coverage ceases 3 residues before the CDR3 finishes, and the germline J gene fills in the end. V usage is TRBV18 and J usage is TRBJ2-1; 8 positions agree with TRBD1. Trimming removed 3 bases from V and 6 bases from J; junction bases left unmatched: 4. The CDR3 spans 14 residues. Germline V gene sequence: CDR1 KGHSH, CDR2 LQKENI. The CDR3 DNA, read in part, is TGTGCCAGCTCACCTCGACAGGGGATCAATGAG. This gives the protein CASSPRQGINE. The whole CDR3 sequence reads CASSPRQGINEQFF.

About this clone: The read ends 3 residues before the CDR3 terminus; that terminus is restored from the germline J gene. The genes are TRBV5-6 and TRBJ1-2; D not resolved. Germline V gives CDR1 SGHDT, CDR2 YYEEEE. This CDR3 has 14 residues. The sequenced part of the CDR3 DNA is TGTGCCAGCAGCTTGGGTGGCGGGGAACAAGGC. As protein: CASSLGGGEQG. The CDR3, in full, reads CASSLGGGEQGYTF.

A remark on this clone: The read gets to within 3 residues of the CDR3 end, and the germline J gene fills in the rest. This rearrangement joins TRBV30 to TRBJ2-1, with D uncertain. The CDR3 runs 17 residues. In germline, CDR1 is GTSNPN, CDR2 SVGIG (reference sequence). The V end was cut by 1 base, the J end by 0 bases, with 16 bases between. The sequenced CDR3 bases are TGTGCCTGGAGTGCTCCCCCCGGGTGCCGCTCCTACAATGAG. This codes for CAWSAPPGCRSYNE. The full CDR3 is CAWSAPPGCRSYNEQFF.

About this clone: The sequenced fragment ends 3 residues before the CDR3 boundary, so the rest is inferred from the germline J gene. The chain joins TRBV30 to TRBJ1-2, with D perhaps TRBD1 (6 bases). The germline V and J ends were trimmed by 2 bases and 5 bases, with 15 bases remaining between them. This CDR3 is built from 14 residues. Looked up from germline, CDR1 is GTSNPN and CDR2 is SVGIG (reference sequence). CDR3 DNA (partial): TGTGCCTGGAGTTTCCAGGGGTTAGGATATGGC. This sequence encodes CAWSFQGLGYG. In full, the CDR3 reads CAWSFQGLGYGYTF.

Turning to this clone: From the germline J gene comes the end of the CDR3, since the read stops 3 residues before it. The gene calls are TRBV7-2 and TRBJ1-1, with 9 bases identical to TRBD1. Germline V gene data show CDR1 as SGHTA and CDR2 as FQGNSA. J was trimmed by 5 bases and V by 6 bases; bases with no gene match: 10. The CDR3 runs 15 residues. The CDR3: CASRYLGQGKTEAFF. The part of the CDR3 DNA that was read is TGTGCCAGCAGATACCTCGGACAGGGGAAAACTGAA. Together with reference TRBV7-2 and TRBJ1-1, the CDR3 gives the full variable domain: GAGVSQSPSNKVTEKGKDVELRCDPISGHTALYWYRQSLGQGLEFLIYFQGNSAPDKSGLPSDRFSAERTGGSVSTLTIQRTQQEDSAVYLCASRYLGQGKTEAFFGQGTRLTVV.

CDR3 sequence reads: CASSPQGLPNEKLFF. The CDR3 bases that were read are TGTGCCAGTAGTCCCCAGGGACTACCTAATGAAAAA. The chain combines TRBV19 with TRBJ1-4, with D possibly TRBD1 on 5 matching bases. From the germline J gene comes the end of the CDR3, since the read stops 3 residues before it. Looked up from germline, CDR1 is LNHDA and CDR2 is SQIVND (reference sequence). CDR3 length: 15 residues. The germline V and J ends were trimmed by 5 bases and 3 bases, with 13 bases remaining between them.

Concerning this clone: The CDR3 end is not reached by the read, which stops 3 residues before it; the germline J gene fills it in. The rearrangement links TRBV2 to TRBJ2-5, with 9 positions matching TRBD1. In germline, CDR1 is SNHLY, CDR2 FYNNEI. The CDR3 contains 12 residues. The J segment lost 2 bases and the V segment lost 8 bases, leaving 0 bases of the junction unmatched. The covered CDR3 bases are TGTGCCAGCGGGACAGGGCAAGAGACC. Protein product: CASGTGQET. The full CDR3 sequence reads CASGTGQETQYF.

Points on this clone: Read data end 3 residues before the CDR3 end; the end is taken from the germline J gene. V gene TRBV19 combines with J gene TRBJ1-1; D unresolved. The CDR3 has 12 residues. The germline CDR1 and CDR2 sequences are LNHDA and SQIVND (reference sequence). The chain's CDR3 is CASNDVGVEAFF. The part of the CDR3 DNA that was read is TGTGCCAGTAATGATGTCGGTGTAGAA.

Concerning this clone: The read halts 3 residues ahead of the CDR3 end, with the missing end drawn from the germline J gene. The chain recombines TRBV20-1 with TRBJ1-5, with D possibly matching TRBD1 (6 bases). Trimming shortened V by 0 bases and J by 2 bases, and 17 bases separated the two germline ends. Germline CDR1 is DFQATT and CDR2 is SNEGSKA (reference sequence). This CDR3 region has 17 residues. The DNA read from the CDR3 is TGCAGTGCTAGAGATATAAGGGGGGGCGTGGGCAATCAGCCC. Amino acid sequence: CSARDIRGGVGNQP. From start to end, the CDR3 is CSARDIRGGVGNQPQHF.

About this clone itself: From the germline J gene comes the end of the CDR3, since the read stops 3 residues before it. J is TRBJ1-1 and V is TRBV19, with a possible D match to TRBD1 (6 bases). Trimming stripped 2 bases from V and 3 bases from J, with 13 bases between. Per the germline V gene, CDR1 is LNHDA and CDR2 is SQIVND (reference sequence). CDR3 length equals 15 residues. The CDR3 loop reads CASSIRRGTYTEAFF. The part of the CDR3 DNA that was read is TGTGCCAGTAGTATAAGAAGGGGGACCTACACTGAA.

As to this clone: Read data end 3 residues before the CDR3 end; the end is taken from the germline J gene. This rearrangement joins TRBV18 to TRBJ1-2, with D uncertain. The CDR3 runs to 14 residues. V dropped 2 bases and J dropped 5 bases, with 12 bases sitting between them. Germline V CDR1 and CDR2: KGHSH, LQKENI. The CDR3 loop reads CASSPGERGYGYTF. The CDR3 bases that were read are TGTGCCAGCTCACCAGGGGAGCGGGGTTATGGC. The variable domain in full, with the rest retrieved from reference TRBV18 and TRBJ1-2, is NAGVMQNPRHLVRRRGQEARLRCSPMKGHSHVYWYRQLPEEGLKFMVYLQKENIIDESGMPKERFSAEFPKEGPSILRIQQVVRGDSAAYFCASSPGERGYGYTFGSGTRLTVV.